The source of this TCR beta chain is a study of cytomegalovirus exposure and HLA in healthy donors. General study results and limits: A later analysis reportedly identified an Asian-associated ancestry cluster as carrying fewer N-insertions than the 666-donor mean.

The CDR3 has 14 amino acids. Germline loops: CDR1 SGHVS, CDR2 FQNEAQ. The V segment lost 5 bases and the J segment 4 bases; nucleotides outside the gene matches: 6. Comment on this clone: Its antigen is not known.

PCR primers comprised 60 Vbeta and 13 Jbeta primers. The table came from immunoSEQ multiplex PCR; TCRdb's copy has only in-frame clones and leaves some out. This sample has about 190,000 clones, with more than 75% found just once. The sample comprised PBMCs. The chain combines TRBV7-8 with TRBJ2-3, with 7 bases that match TRBD1. The clonotype originates from a woman in her forties or fifties in good health and CMV-seronegative. CDR3 sequence: CASSITGESDTQYF. DNA of the CDR3: TGTGCCAGCAGCATCACAGGGGAATCAGATACGCAGTATTTT.